This TCR beta chain originates from a study of OX40 agonist ivuxolimab in advanced cancers. Looking at the study overall: Partial responses were achieved by three patients, of whom one had hepatocellular carcinoma and two had cutaneous melanoma.

Method: immunoSEQ multiplex PCR; TCRdb's copy keeps in-frame clones and lacks some. The sample records approximately 15,000 clones, more than 85% being singletons. Exclusion of a patient followed from autoimmune disease history or systemic immunosuppression. The study's findings and limits: Both CD4+ and CD8+ T cell populations in blood had undergone clonal expansion by week 6 at 0.1 to 3.0 mg/kg. Undetermined was the antigen specificity of the expanded peripheral T cells.

Germline trimming cut 4 bases from V and 3 bases from J; bases unmatched to any gene: 7. The CDR3 totals 15 residues. The germline V gene has CDR1 SGDLS and CDR2 YYNGEE. A note on this clone: Its antigen is not known.

This TCR was recovered from an adult with an advanced solid tumor such as melanoma, head and neck, liver or kidney cancer. The chain uses TRBV9 and TRBJ2-5; 9 bases fit TRBD2. Sequenced material: CD4+ or CD8+ T cells sorted from blood, taken in a trial of the OX40 agonist ivuxolimab. CDR3 sequence (DNA): TGTGCCAGCAGCTTCGGCGGGGGGGCCGAAGAGACCCAGTACTTC. Encoded protein: CASSFGGGAEETQYF.